The 5 T cell receptor beta chains presented below share a single source sample, sequenced in a study of T cells after yellow fever vaccination. Each CDR3 protein gets one entry after TCRdb re-called the 5' RACE reads with MiXCR. The sample holds 200,000 to 250,000 distinct CDR3 sequences, less than 9% seen once. Sample: CD4+ T cells sorted from PBMCs, taken 15 days after the yellow fever booster vaccination. The receptors derive from a man aged 25-40 years who received the YFV17D yellow fever vaccine.

The chain uses TRBV6-2 or TRBV6-3 and TRBJ2-7; no definite D call. CDR1 and CDR2 from the germline V gene are MNHEY and SVGEGT. Deletions cut 5 bases from V and 3 bases from J, with 17 bases between. There are 15 residues in the CDR3. The CDR3 is CASSGTGGIGYEQYF. In DNA, the CDR3 is TGTGCCAGCAGTGGTACTGGCGGTATTGGCTACGAGCAGTACTTC.

The gene calls are TRBV5-5 and TRBJ2-7, with a weak D call TRBD1 (5 bases). CDR1 is SGHKS and CDR2 is YYEKEE in the germline V gene (reference sequence). The CDR3 loop spans 15 amino acids. Between the trimmed V and J ends, which lost 2 bases and 2 bases, there was a span of 14 bases. The DNA for the CDR3 is TGTGCCAGCAGCTTAGGGGCAGGTCGAGCCTACGAGCAGTACTTC. Its protein product is CASSLGAGRAYEQYF.

This clonotype came up many times. V is TRBV7-3 and J is TRBJ2-1; tentatively, D is TRBD2 (5 bases). Trimming pared 2 bases from V and 8 bases from J, leaving 13 bases between. Looked up from germline, CDR1 is SGHTA and CDR2 is FQGTGA. The CDR3 totals 14 residues. Written as DNA, the CDR3 is TGTGCCAGCAGCTTATTCGGGGAATGGGATGAGCAGTTCTTC. This translates into CASSLFGEWDEQFF. Supplemented by reference TRBV7-3 and TRBJ2-1, the full variable domain reads GAGVSQTPSNKVTEKGKYVELRCDPISGHTALYWYRQSLGQGPEFLIYFQGTGAADDSGLPNDRFFAVRPEGSVSTLKIQRTERGDSAVYLCASSLFGEWDEQFFGPGTRLTVL.

This clonotype was observed many times. This sequence joins TRBV4-3 and TRBJ1-2, with D possibly TRBD1 on 5 matching bases. The CDR3 runs to 13 residues. Per the germline V gene, CDR1 is LGHNA and CDR2 is YSLEER. V dropped 0 bases and J dropped 4 bases, with 6 bases sitting between them. CDR3 nucleotides: TGCGCCAGCAGCCAAGAAGGGGTCTATGGCTACACCTTC. Its protein product is CASSQEGVYGYTF.

The rearrangement links TRBV6-2 or TRBV6-3 to TRBJ2-7; TRBD2 aligns across 10 bases. V dropped 3 bases and J dropped 2; count of bases not matched to a gene: 4. The CDR3 extends over 15 amino acids. In germline, CDR1 is MNHEY, CDR2 SVGEGT. The CDR3 DNA reads TGTGCCAGCAGTTATCGGCTAGCGGGAGCCTACGAGCAGTACTTC. Amino acid sequence: CASSYRLAGAYEQYF.